The subject of this entry is one T cell receptor beta chain. TCRdb used MiXCR to reprocess the RT-PCR reads, holding one entry per CDR3 protein. The table lists approximately 720,000 distinct CDR3 sequences, 14% of them singletons. The V gene's germline CDR1 is KGHSH and CDR2 LQKENI. J was trimmed by 2 bases and V by 5 bases; bases with no gene match: 6. This CDR3 region has 14 residues. Input material: memory CD4+ T cells from blood. The chain uses TRBV18 and TRBJ2-7; TRBD1 agrees at 7 bases. The sequence was collected from a female donor in good health, serving as a healthy control. The CDR3 nucleotides read TGTGCCAGCTCATACGACAGGGATGCCTACGAGCAGTACTTC. The encoded protein is CASSYDRDAYEQYF.